Listed below are T cell receptor beta chains from one sample, sequenced in a study of CD8 T cells in Susac syndrome. Each CDR3 protein gets one entry after TCRdb re-called the immunoSEQ multiplex PCR reads with MiXCR. The table includes about 250,000 distinct CDR3 sequences, 90% to 95% detected once. The specimen was CD4+ T cells from PBMCs. All receptors come from a human donor with multiple sclerosis. Both conserved end residues are part of each CDR3. Fields, in order: J gene, clone size, D gene, V gene, CDR3 protein, CDR3 DNA. A D gene is named only where the DNA matches it firmly. The size field is filled for only some rows; it gives once, few, many or a size class.

>TRBJ1-5|NA|NA|TRBV4-1
CASSQDGGWHQPQHF
TGCGCCAGCAGCCAAGACGGGGGGTGGCATCAGCCCCAGCATTTT
>TRBJ1-1|NA|NA|TRBV2
CASTESRTSEAFF
TGTGCCAGCACAGAAAGTCGGACTAGTGAAGCTTTCTTT
>TRBJ1-5|NA|NA|TRBV27
CASSLLRPNSNQPQHF
TGTGCCAGCAGTTTACTCAGACCTAATAGCAATCAGCCCCAGCATTTT
>TRBJ2-7|NA|NA|TRBV29-1
CSVEIPPYYEQYF
TGCAGCGTTGAAATACCCCCGTACTACGAGCAGTACTTC
>TRBJ1-2|NA|NA|TRBV18
CASSVTANYGYTF
TGTGCCAGCTCAGTCACAGCGAACTATGGCTACACCTTC
>TRBJ2-1|once|NA|TRBV23-1
CASSLYHFRSRREQFF
TGCGCCAGCAGTCTCTACCACTTCAGGAGTCGACGGGAGCAGTTCTTC
>TRBJ2-3|NA|TRBD1|TRBV27
CASSSRTGADTQYF
TGTGCCAGCAGTTCAAGGACAGGTGCAGATACGCAGTATTTT
>TRBJ1-5|NA|TRBD1|TRBV18
CASSPPQGYSNQPQHF
TGTGCCAGCTCACCACCACAGGGGTATAGCAATCAGCCCCAGCATTTT
>TRBJ2-4|NA|NA|TRBV15
CATSRGGASKNIQYF
TGTGCCACCAGCAGAGGGGGGGCATCCAAAAACATTCAGTACTTC
>TRBJ2-2|NA|TRBD2|TRBV24-1
CATTEAGGNTGELFF
TGTGCCACCACTGAAGCGGGAGGGAACACCGGGGAGCTGTTTTTT
>TRBJ2-2|NA|NA|TRBV5-1
CASSLTSRKPTGELFF
TGCGCCAGCAGCTTAACTAGCCGGAAACCCACCGGGGAGCTGTTTTTT
>TRBJ2-4|NA|NA|TRBV27
CASSDILAKNIQYF
TGTGCCAGCAGTGACATCCTAGCCAAAAACATTCAGTACTTC
>TRBJ1-5|NA|NA|TRBV29-1
CSVAQGGVDQPQHF
TGCAGCGTTGCCCAGGGTGGGGTCGATCAGCCCCAGCATTTT
>TRBJ2-3|NA|NA|TRBV9
CASSVVPQQRSPSTDTQYF
TGTGCCAGCAGCGTAGTGCCCCAGCAGCGATCACCCTCTACAGATACGCAGTATTTT
>TRBJ1-2|NA|TRBD1|TRBV19
CASSSSSGTAGYTF
TGTGCCAGTAGTTCATCCTCCGGGACAGCTGGCTACACCTTC
>TRBJ1-1|NA|NA|TRBV29-1
CSVLERGRGTEAFF
TGCAGCGTCTTGGAGAGGGGAAGGGGCACTGAAGCTTTCTTT
>TRBJ1-1|once|NA|TRBV3-1
CELGGRWGTEAFF
TGTGAACTGGGGGGGCGTTGGGGCACTGAAGCTTTCTTT
>TRBJ2-1|NA|NA|TRBV4-1
CASSVDWGSSYNEQFF
TGCGCCAGCAGCGTTGATTGGGGGTCCTCCTACAATGAGCAGTTCTTC
>TRBJ1-2|NA|TRBD1|TRBV6-5
CASRRNRGYGYTF
TGTGCCAGCAGAAGAAACAGGGGATATGGCTACACCTTC
>TRBJ1-1|NA|TRBD1|TRBV10-3
CAISESGTGGTEAFF
TGTGCCATCAGTGAATCCGGGACAGGGGGCACTGAAGCTTTCTTT
>TRBJ1-2|NA|NA|TRBV7-9
CASSPLAGRADKNYGYTF
TGTGCCAGCAGCCCCCTGGCCGGAAGGGCGGATAAGAACTATGGCTACACCTTC
>TRBJ1-1|NA|NA|TRBV18
CASSSKGGSTEAFF
TGTGCCAGCTCATCCAAGGGGGGGAGCACTGAAGCTTTCTTT
>TRBJ2-1|NA|TRBD2|TRBV7-2
CASSLGLAGWDEQFF
TGTGCCAGCAGCTTAGGACTAGCGGGATGGGATGAGCAGTTCTTC
>TRBJ1-1|NA|NA|TRBV3-1
CASTQTNTEAFF
TGTGCCAGCACCCAAACGAACACTGAAGCTTTCTTT
>TRBJ1-2|NA|NA|TRBV7-9
CASSSGRGGYTF
TGTGCCAGCAGCTCTGGCCGGGGTGGCTACACCTTC
>TRBJ1-2|NA|NA|TRBV6-5
CASSPRRGVGYGYTF
TGTGCCAGCAGTCCTCGACGGGGAGTAGGCTATGGCTACACCTTC
>TRBJ2-1|NA|TRBD1|TRBV20-1
CSAHPGQGAGEQFF
TGCAGTGCTCATCCGGGACAGGGGGCAGGTGAGCAGTTCTTC
>TRBJ2-1|NA|TRBD2|TRBV11-2
CASSFSRLAGINEQFF
TGTGCCAGCAGCTTCTCCAGACTAGCGGGTATTAATGAGCAGTTCTTC
>TRBJ2-5|NA|NA|TRBV24-1
CATSDPRRHRETQYF
TGTGCCACCAGTGACCCTCGGAGGCATCGAGAGACCCAGTACTTC
>TRBJ2-4|NA|TRBD2|TRBV3-1
CASSQDRTSGGNIQYF
TGTGCCAGCAGCCAAGATCGCACTAGCGGGGGAAACATTCAGTACTTC
>TRBJ2-7|once|NA|TRBV7-6
CASRPDRDSIEQYF
TGTGCCAGCAGGCCCGACAGGGACTCTATCGAGCAGTACTTC
>TRBJ1-2|NA|NA|TRBV19
CASTGPTNYGYTF
TGTGCCAGTACCGGACCCACGAACTATGGCTACACCTTC